Each of the 11 T cell receptor beta chains below was sequenced from the same sample in a study of glioma-infiltrating T cells after dendritic cell vaccination. The assay was immunoSEQ multiplex PCR, and TCRdb's table has in-frame clones only and misses some. The sample holds almost 65,000 clones; 82% are singletons and the top ten take more than 8%. The sample was blood, taken before dendritic cell vaccination. Every receptor here comes from a human donor with glioblastoma.

This chain connects TRBV5-1 to TRBJ2-7; TRBD2 matches at 12 bases. V shed 2 bases and J 4 bases; nucleotides not matched to a gene: 13. From germline, CDR1 is SGHRS and CDR2 YFSETQ. CDR3 length: 18 residues. The CDR3 region is CASSFFALTSGGLYEQYF. CDR3 nucleotides: TGCGCCAGCAGCTTTTTCGCCCTGACTAGCGGGGGACTTTACGAGCAGTACTTC.

The rearrangement links TRBV19 to TRBJ2-3; D might be TRBD2 (6 bases). This CDR3 spans 16 amino acids. Germline assignment: CDR1 LNHDA and CDR2 SQIVND (reference sequence). Trimming left V 5 bases short and J 1 base short, with 16 bases between. The CDR3 DNA follows: TGTGCCAGTAGTTCCCCGGGAGTAACTGGCACAGATACGCAGTATTTT. The encoded protein is CASSSPGVTGTDTQYF. Using reference TRBV19 and TRBJ2-3 for the parts outside the CDR3, the full variable domain is DGGITQSPKYLFRKEGQNVTLSCEQNLNHDAMYWYRQDPGQGLRLIYYSQIVNDFQKGDIAEGYSVSREKKESFPLTVTSAQKNPTAFYLCASSSPGVTGTDTQYFGPGTRLTVL.

CDR3: CASSLQQSSYEQYF. The CDR3, as DNA: TGTGCCAGCAGCTTACAACAAAGCTCCTACGAGCAGTACTTC. V is TRBV7-2 and J is TRBJ2-7; the D is unclear. Germline V lookup: CDR1 SGHTA, CDR2 FQGNSA. Trimming left V 2 bases short and J 0 bases short, with 8 bases between. The length of the CDR3 is 14 residues.

The chain carries TRBV15 and TRBJ2-7, with 7 bases aligning to TRBD1. The germline V gene has CDR1 LNHNV and CDR2 YYDKDF (reference sequence). J was trimmed by 2 bases and V by 5 bases; bases with no gene match: 24. The CDR3 runs to 20 residues. CDR3 coding DNA: TGTGCCACCAGCGCCCAATCAGGGCAGGGGGTCATACCAATAACCTACGAGCAGTACTTC. Translating gives CATSAQSGQGVIPITYEQYF.

V usage is TRBV6-1 and J usage is TRBJ2-1, with D maybe TRBD1 (6 bases). In germline, CDR1 is MNHNS, CDR2 SASEGT. V shed 2 bases and J shed 6 bases, with 14 bases lying between them. This CDR3 is 15 amino acids long. The CDR3 DNA reads TGTGCCAGCAGTGAAAGGGACACATACCCCAATGAGCAGTTCTTC. Translating it yields CASSERDTYPNEQFF.

The genes are TRBV5-1 and TRBJ2-1; D ambiguous. Looked up from germline, CDR1 is SGHRS and CDR2 is YFSETQ. The V end was cut by 4 bases, the J end by 5 bases, with 13 bases between. This CDR3 has 14 amino acids. CDR3 sequence reads: CASSPRNRDNEQFF. DNA of the CDR3: TGCGCCAGCAGCCCCCGGAACCGGGACAATGAGCAGTTCTTC.

V gene TRBV9 combines with J gene TRBJ2-3; 7 nucleotides match TRBD2. With V trimmed by 3 bases and J by 0 bases, 4 bases remained unmatched. Per the germline V gene, CDR1 is SGDLS and CDR2 is YYNGEE. This CDR3 is 15 amino acids long. The CDR3 loop is CASSAGGASTDTQYF. For the CDR3, the DNA is TGTGCCAGCAGCGCGGGGGGTGCTAGCACAGATACGCAGTATTTT.

This clone showed up just a few times. The CDR3 DNA follows: TGCGCCAGCAGCCAAGAGAGGTGGCTCTACGAGCAGTACTTC. Translation gives CASSQERWLYEQYF. V usage is TRBV4-1 and J usage is TRBJ2-7; D not resolved. Trimming cost V 0 bases and J 3 bases, with 9 bases left between them. Per the germline V gene, CDR1 is MGHRA and CDR2 is YSYEKL. This CDR3 is built from 14 residues.

The V call is TRBV28, the J call TRBJ2-5, with 12 bases aligning to TRBD2. Near its end, the DNA agrees better with TRBJ2-7, so the J call may be wrong. Germline V gene data show CDR1 as MDHEN and CDR2 as SYDVKM. The length of the CDR3 is 15 residues. In DNA, the CDR3 is TGTGCCAGCAGTACTAGCGGGGGGTTCAGAAACGAGCAGTACTTC. Translating gives CASSTSGGFRNEQYF.

This clone was seen a single time. V and J are TRBV5-1 and TRBJ2-3, with D perhaps matching TRBD2 (6 bases). The CDR3 loop spans 15 amino acids. Germline-derived CDR1 and CDR2 are SGHRS and YFSETQ. Trimming cost V 4 bases and J 1 base, with 13 bases left between them. CDR3 DNA: TGCGCCAGCAGCCTCGGCGGGGTACGCACAGATACGCAGTATTTT. Translated: CASSLGGVRTDTQYF.

This clone was detected only once. The chain links TRBV19 to TRBJ1-6; D is uncertain. The germline gives CDR1 LNHDA, CDR2 SQIVND (reference sequence). The CDR3 extends over 13 amino acids. The V gene lost 5 bases and the J gene lost 7 bases, with 9 bases spanning the gap. The CDR3 DNA is TGTGCCAGTAGTCAGAACGGGAATTCACCCCTCCACTTT. The encoded protein is CASSQNGNSPLHF.